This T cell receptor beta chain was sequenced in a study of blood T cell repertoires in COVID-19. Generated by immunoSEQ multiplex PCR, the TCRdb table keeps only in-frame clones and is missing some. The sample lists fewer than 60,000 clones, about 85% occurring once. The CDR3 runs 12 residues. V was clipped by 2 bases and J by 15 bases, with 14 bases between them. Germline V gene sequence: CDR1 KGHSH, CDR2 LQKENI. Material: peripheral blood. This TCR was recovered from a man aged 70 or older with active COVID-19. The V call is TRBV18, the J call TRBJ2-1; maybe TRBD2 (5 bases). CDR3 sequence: CASSPGTPRGFF. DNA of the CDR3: TGTGCCAGCTCACCAGGAACCCCCCGGGGGTTCTTC. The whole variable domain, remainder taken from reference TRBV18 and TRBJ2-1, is NAGVMQNPRHLVRRRGQEARLRCSPMKGHSHVYWYRQLPEEGLKFMVYLQKENIIDESGMPKERFSAEFPKEGPSILRIQQVVRGDSAAYFCASSPGTPRGFFGPGTRLTVL.